The clone carrying this T cell receptor beta chain was observed a single time. Germline V gene sequence: CDR1 WSHSY, CDR2 SAAADI. This CDR3 has 13 amino acids. The ends were cut back, 2 bases at V and 5 bases at J, with 9 bases in the middle. This record belongs to a study of control samples from healthy donors and cancer patients. Measured with immunoSEQ multiplex PCR; TCRdb has only the in-frame clones, and not every one. Here the sample spans about 83,000 clones, 91% being singletons. The sequence derives from a middle-aged man in good health. V usage is TRBV10-2 and J usage is TRBJ1-1; D unresolved. Sequenced material: blood. The CDR3 DNA reads TGCGCCAGCAGTGAGCTGGGAGGGACTGAAGCTTTCTTT. Its translation is CASSELGGTEAFF.